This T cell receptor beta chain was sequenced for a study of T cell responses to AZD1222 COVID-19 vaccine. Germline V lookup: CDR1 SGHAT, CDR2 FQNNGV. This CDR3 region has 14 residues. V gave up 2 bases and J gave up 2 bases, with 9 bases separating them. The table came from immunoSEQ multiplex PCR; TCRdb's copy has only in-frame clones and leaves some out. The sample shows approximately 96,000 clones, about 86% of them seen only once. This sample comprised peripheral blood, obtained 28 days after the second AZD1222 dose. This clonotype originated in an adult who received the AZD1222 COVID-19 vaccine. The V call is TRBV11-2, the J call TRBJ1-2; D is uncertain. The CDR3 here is CASSLSSGNYGYTF. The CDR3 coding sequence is TGTGCCAGCAGCTTATCGTCGGGGAACTATGGCTACACCTTC. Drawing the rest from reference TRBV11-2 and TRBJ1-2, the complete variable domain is EAGVAQSPRYKIIEKRQSVAFWCNPISGHATLYWYQQILGQGPKLLIQFQNNGVVDDSQLPKDRFSAERLKGVDSTLKIQPAKLEDSAVYLCASSLSSGNYGYTFGSGTRLTVV.